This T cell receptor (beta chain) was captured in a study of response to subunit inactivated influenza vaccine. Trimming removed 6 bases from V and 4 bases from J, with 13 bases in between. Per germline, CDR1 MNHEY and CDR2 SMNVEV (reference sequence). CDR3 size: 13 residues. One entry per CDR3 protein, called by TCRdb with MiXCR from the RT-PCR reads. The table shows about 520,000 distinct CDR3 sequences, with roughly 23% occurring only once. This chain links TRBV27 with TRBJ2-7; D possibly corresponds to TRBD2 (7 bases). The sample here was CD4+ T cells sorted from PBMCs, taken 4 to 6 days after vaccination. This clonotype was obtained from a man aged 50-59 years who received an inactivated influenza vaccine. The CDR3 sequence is CASRSGGPYEQYF. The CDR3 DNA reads TGTGCCAGCAGGTCCGGGGGGCCGTACGAGCAGTACTTC.